This is a list of T cell receptor beta chains from one sample in a study of blood T cell repertoires in COVID-19. The protocol was immunoSEQ multiplex PCR, while the TCRdb copy is restricted to in-frame clones and leaves out a portion. Here the sample spans roughly 30,000 clones, approximately 88% being singletons. Sequences were obtained from peripheral blood. The receptors were gathered from a human donor in a cohort sampled during active COVID-19. Both conserved end residues are part of each CDR3. D genes are given only for firm matches. The size entry is marked missing in some rows and otherwise reads once, few, many or a size class.

V	J	D	size	DNA	CDR3
TRBV10-1	TRBJ2-7	TRBD1	.	TGCGCCAGCAGTGATCGGGACAGGATCTACGAGCAGTACTTC	CASSDRDRIYEQYF
TRBV28	TRBJ1-4	.	.	TGTGCCAGCACCCCGGACAGCGATGAAAAACTGTTTTTT	CASTPDSDEKLFF
TRBV27	TRBJ2-7	TRBD1	.	TGTGCCAGCAGGCCAATTGGGACAGTCAGCTACGAGCAGTACTTC	CASRPIGTVSYEQYF
TRBV6-6	TRBJ1-3	.	.	TGTGCCAGCAGCCAGACAGGAAACACCATATATTTT	CASSQTGNTIYF
TRBV7-3	TRBJ2-5	.	.	TGTGCCAGCAGCTTAAGTGGGGCAGGGGACAACCAAGAGACCCAGTACTTC	CASSLSGAGDNQETQYF
TRBV30	TRBJ2-2	.	.	TGTGCCTGGAGTGTAGGCAGGCCGGGGGAGCTGTTTTTT	CAWSVGRPGELFF
TRBV5-1	TRBJ2-2	TRBD1	.	TGCGCCAGCAGCTTCGGGACAGGTTTGTCCGGGGAGCTGTTTTTT	CASSFGTGLSGELFF
TRBV18	TRBJ2-5	TRBD2	few	TGTGCCAGCTCACCACCCAGCGGGGGGGCCGTGGGTGAGACCCAGTACTTC	CASSPPSGGAVGETQYF
TRBV5-1	TRBJ1-2	TRBD1	few	TGCGCCAGCAGCCCCGGACAGGGACTTCGGTATGGCTACACCTTC	CASSPGQGLRYGYTF
TRBV13	TRBJ1-1	TRBD1	.	TGTGCCAGCAGCTTAGCCGCGGACAGGGGGGACACTGAAGCTTTCTTT	CASSLAADRGDTEAFF
TRBV5-5	TRBJ1-1	.	.	TGTGCCAGCAGCTATTGGGCAGAAAACACTGAAGCTTTCTTT	CASSYWAENTEAFF